This TCR beta chain was identified during a study of cytomegalovirus exposure and HLA in healthy donors. Study observations and caveats: The authors listed around 150 TCR beta chains as cytomegalovirus-associated. A later analysis found TCR association rates differed by HLA locus, highest for DRB1 and lowest for HLA-C. TCR beta chain V- and J-gene trimming was linked, in a later analysis, to a missense variant in DCLRE1C. Solely CMV serostatus was available to characterize immune exposure.

CDR1 is LGHNA and CDR2 is YSLEER in the germline V gene. The junction had 2 bases not matched to a gene; V was cut back by 3 bases and J by 6 bases. The CDR3 spans 13 residues. In regard to this clone: Its antigen is unknown.

The PCR used 60 Vbeta and 13 Jbeta primers. Only in-frame clones appear in the TCRdb table, and some are missing; sequencing was by immunoSEQ multiplex PCR. The sample has over 95,000 clones, 74% seen once; the top ten hold around 4.3%. This sequence was found in a woman aged 40 to 50 in good health and CMV-seropositive. The chain combines TRBV4-3 with TRBJ1-2; 9 bases match TRBD1. Sample: PBMCs. Written as DNA, the CDR3 is TGCGCCAGCAGCCAGGGACAGGGTAATGGCTACACCTTC. Translating gives CASSQGQGNGYTF.